The present TCR beta chain was sequenced within a study of cytomegalovirus exposure and HLA in healthy donors. The germline V and J ends were trimmed by 5 bases and 0 bases, with 16 bases remaining between them. Per the germline V gene, CDR1 is LNHDA and CDR2 is SQIVND (reference sequence). This CDR3 contains 16 residues. 60 Vbeta and 13 Jbeta primers were used in PCR. Clones were read by immunoSEQ multiplex PCR, and TCRdb kept only the in-frame ones, dropping some. The table includes under 150,000 clones, about 80% detected once. The sequence derives from a man aged 30 to 39 in good health and CMV-seropositive. The V and J genes are TRBV19 and TRBJ1-1; D may be TRBD1 (5 bases). The sample taken for sequencing was PBMCs. The CDR3 reads CASSRPLQGMNTEAFF. CDR3 bases: TGTGCCAGTAGTCGGCCCCTCCAGGGTATGAACACTGAAGCTTTCTTT.